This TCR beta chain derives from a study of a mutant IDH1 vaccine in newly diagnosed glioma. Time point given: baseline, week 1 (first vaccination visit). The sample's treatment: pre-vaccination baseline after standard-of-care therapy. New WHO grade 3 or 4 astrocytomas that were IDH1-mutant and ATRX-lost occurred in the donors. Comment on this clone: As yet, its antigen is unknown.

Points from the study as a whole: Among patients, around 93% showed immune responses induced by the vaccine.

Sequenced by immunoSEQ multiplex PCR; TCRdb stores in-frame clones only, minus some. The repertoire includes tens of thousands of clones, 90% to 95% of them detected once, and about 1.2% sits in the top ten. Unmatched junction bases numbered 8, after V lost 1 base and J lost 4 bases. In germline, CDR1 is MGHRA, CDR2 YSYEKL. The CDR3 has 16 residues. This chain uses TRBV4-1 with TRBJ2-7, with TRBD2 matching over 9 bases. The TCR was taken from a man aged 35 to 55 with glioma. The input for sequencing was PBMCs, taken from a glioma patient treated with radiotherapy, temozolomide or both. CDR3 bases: TGCGCCAGCAGCCAAGTGGCCGGGACTAGCCGGTACGAGCAGTACTTC. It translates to CASSQVAGTSRYEQYF.